The 20 T cell receptor beta chains below come from one sample, sequenced in a study of CD8+CD57+ T cells in acquired aplastic anemia. CDR3 and TCR beta VDJ profiling relied on genomic DNA as the template. TCRdb redid the calling of the reads with MiXCR, one entry per CDR3 protein. Seen here are around 200,000 distinct CDR3 sequences, approximately 48% observed once, and the top ten hold 10% to 15%. Patients picked for sequencing had shown CD8+CD57+ cell expansion detected by flow cytometry. Sequencing used sorted CD4+, CD8+, or CD8+CD57+ T cells (not recorded which) from PBMCs. All receptors derive from a human donor with aplastic anemia.

This clonotype was counted a few times. Since a much larger clone is just one base distant, this may be a read error. The CDR3 sequence: CASSLGRDTICF. The CDR3 DNA follows: TGTGCCAGCAGTTTGGGCAGGGACACCATATGTTTT. The rearrangement links TRBV12-3 or TRBV12-4 to TRBJ1-3, with a possible D match to TRBD1 (6 bases). The CDR3 extends over 12 amino acids.

The genes are TRBV15 and TRBJ2-3, with 8 bases aligning to TRBD2. Germline V CDR1 and CDR2: LNHNV, YYDKDF (reference sequence). J was trimmed by 5 bases and V by 0 bases; bases with no gene match: 4. The length of the CDR3 is 15 residues. The CDR3 DNA follows: TGTGCCACCAGCAGAGAAGCGGGGGCGAAAGATACGCAGTATTTT. Its protein is CATSREAGAKDTQYF.

The rearrangement links TRBV7-4 to TRBJ2-7; D is uncertain. The CDR3 covers 13 residues. CDR1 SGHVT and CDR2 SQSDAQ come from the germline V gene. Trimming took off 3 bases at V and 7 bases at J, with 13 bases between the two ends. The CDR3 region is CASSLVGSEEQYF. The CDR3, as DNA: TGTGCCAGCAGCTTGGTAGGGTCGGAAGAGCAGTACTTC.

The rearrangement links TRBV29-1 to TRBJ1-4; 12 bases agree with TRBD1. CDR1 is SQVTM, CDR2 ANQGSEA, per germline. V trimming: 6 bases; J trimming: 4 bases; junction bases outside the gene matches: 9. This CDR3 is built from 16 residues. The CDR3 DNA sequence: TGCAGCGTCGACCCGGGACAGGGGGCAGGTAATGAAAAACTGTTTTTT. This gives the protein CSVDPGQGAGNEKLFF. The full variable domain, completed using reference TRBV29-1 and TRBJ1-4, is SAVISQKPSRDICQRGTSLTIQCQVDSQVTMMFWYRQQPGQSLTLIATANQGSEATYESGFVIDKFPISRPNLTFSTLTVSNMSPEDSSIYLCSVDPGQGAGNEKLFFGSGTQLSVL.

This clonotype was detected ten times or more. The rearrangement uses TRBV12-3 or TRBV12-4 and TRBJ2-7, with D possibly being TRBD1 or TRBD2 (5 bases each). V was clipped by 4 bases and J by 2 bases, with 15 bases between them. The CDR3 consists of 15 residues. CDR3 protein: CASSSGQAIPYEQYF. DNA for the CDR3: TGTGCCAGCAGTTCGGGGCAGGCTATACCCTACGAGCAGTACTTC.

The chain combines TRBV7-2 with TRBJ2-5, with 10 bases fitting TRBD2. V shed 5 bases and J 4 bases; nucleotides not matched to a gene: 4. The CDR3 totals 14 residues. CDR1 and CDR2 from the germline V gene are SGHTA and FQGNSA. CDR3 residues: CASSLIAGGETQYF. The CDR3 DNA sequence: TGTGCCAGCAGCCTGATAGCGGGGGGAGAGACCCAGTACTTC. The full variable domain, with the rest looked up from reference TRBV7-2 and TRBJ2-5, is GAGVSQSPSNKVTEKGKDVELRCDPISGHTALYWYRQSLGQGLEFLIYFQGNSAPDKSGLPSDRFSAERTGGSVSTLTIQRTQQEDSAVYLCASSLIAGGETQYFGPGTRLLVL.

The chain uses TRBV24-1 and TRBJ1-5; D ambiguous. With 5 bases removed from V and 4 bases from J, the gap between germline ends came to 8 bases. The CDR3 runs 13 residues. Germline V gene sequence: CDR1 KGHDR, CDR2 SFDVKD. CDR3 loop: CATSVAANQPQHF. The CDR3 region has the DNA TGTGCCACCAGTGTGGCCGCGAATCAGCCCCAGCATTTT.

This clonotype showed up many times. This chain uses TRBV7-9 with TRBJ2-7; 7 bases are shared with TRBD2. The germline V gene encodes CDR1 SEHNR and CDR2 FQNEAQ (reference sequence). V trimming: 0 bases; J trimming: 3 bases; junction bases outside the gene matches: 5. The CDR3 length is 15 residues. The CDR3 nucleotides are TGTGCCAGCAGCTTAGCGCGGGGGACCCACTACGAGCAGTACTTC. It codes for CASSLARGTHYEQYF.

This clonotype was counted between two and nine times. The chain links TRBV11-2 to TRBJ1-5; 7 bases fit TRBD1. The CDR3 runs 14 residues. CDR1 and CDR2 from the germline V gene are SGHAT and FQNNGV. Trimming removed 0 bases from V and 11 bases from J; junction bases left unmatched: 7. The CDR3 sequence: CASSLEGGNSAQHF. As DNA, the CDR3 is TGTGCCAGCAGCTTAGAAGGGGGCAATTCGGCCCAGCATTTT.

This clonotype was counted once. The chain links TRBV20-1 to TRBJ2-3; TRBD2 is a possible D gene (5 bases). The CDR3 covers 12 residues. V lost 4 bases, J lost 11 bases, and 16 bases lay in between. Germline CDR1 reads DFQATT; CDR2 reads SNEGSKA (reference sequence). The CDR3, as DNA: TGCAGTGCTACCAGCTGGGAGCGCGAGCAGTATTTT. Its translation: CSATSWEREQYF.

As for this clonotype: Since a much larger clone is just one base distant, this may be a read error. V is TRBV9 and J is TRBJ2-3; 11 bases fit TRBD2. V dropped 3 bases and J dropped 4; count of bases not matched to a gene: 7. Germline V lookup: CDR1 SGDLS, CDR2 YYNGEE. The CDR3 covers 16 residues. In DNA form, the CDR3 reads TGTGCCAGCAGCGCTGCCGGGACTAGCGGACCAGATACGCAGTATTTT. This codes for CASSAAGTSGPDTQYF.

This chain uses TRBV24-1 with TRBJ2-1; possible D gene TRBD1, 6 bases. The CDR3 contains 17 residues. Per germline, CDR1 KGHDR and CDR2 SFDVKD. Between the trimmed V and J ends, which lost 3 bases and 3 bases, there was a span of 17 bases. The DNA for the CDR3 is TGTGCCACCAGTGATCCCGCGCCGGGACAAGACTACAATGAGCAGTTCTTC. As protein: CATSDPAPGQDYNEQFF.

The CDR3 here is CAIGRLALGSSYEQYF. The DNA of the CDR3 is TGTGCCATCGGAAGGCTAGCGCTTGGTAGCTCCTACGAGCAGTACTTC. This chain connects TRBV10-3 to TRBJ2-7; TRBD2 is a possible D gene (6 bases). The V end lost 8 bases, the J end lost 0 bases, and 20 bases lay between the germline ends. Germline assignment: CDR1 ENHRY and CDR2 SYGVKD. The CDR3 runs 16 residues.

The J gene is TRBJ2-7, the V gene TRBV15, with D possibly matching TRBD1 (6 bases). Germline values: CDR1 LNHNV, CDR2 YYDKDF (reference sequence). The CDR3 is made up of 14 amino acids. With 0 bases removed from V and 3 bases from J, the gap between germline ends came to 9 bases. CDR3 protein: CATSRDRGDYEQYF. DNA of the CDR3: TGTGCCACCAGCAGAGACAGGGGTGACTACGAGCAGTACTTC.

This clonotype was recorded at least ten times. V usage is TRBV5-4 and J usage is TRBJ1-2; unclear D gene. The CDR3 is 12 amino acids. The V end lost 5 bases, the J end lost 7 bases, and 12 bases lay between the germline ends. Germline CDR1 and CDR2: SGHNT and YYREEE (reference sequence). CDR3 in DNA: TGTGCCAGCAGAATGGAGGTGGGTGGCTACACCTTC. Its translation: CASRMEVGGYTF.

This clonotype was detected only a few times. The chain joins TRBV18 to TRBJ1-6; D perhaps matches TRBD1 (5 bases). V dropped 3 bases and J dropped 10 bases, with 10 bases sitting between them. The CDR3 is 13 residues long. Looked up from germline, CDR1 is KGHSH and CDR2 is LQKENI. The CDR3: CASSPSRESPLHF. The CDR3 DNA reads as TGTGCCAGCTCACCCTCCAGGGAATCACCCCTCCACTTT.

V and J are TRBV28 and TRBJ1-1; D possibly corresponds to TRBD1 (5 bases). This CDR3 contains 11 residues. Trimming shortened V by 10 bases and J by 10 bases, and 16 bases separated the two germline ends. CDR1 and CDR2 (germline): MDHEN, SYDVKM. CDR3 DNA sequence: TGTGCCACCACGGTAGAGGGGAGAGCTTTCTTT. Its protein is CATTVEGRAFF.

This clonotype was observed at least ten times. V is TRBV5-4 and J is TRBJ2-7; D is unresolved. The CDR3 is 14 amino acids. The V end was cut by 4 bases, the J end by 2 bases, with 13 bases between. Germline CDR1 and CDR2: SGHNT and YYREEE (reference sequence). CDR3 protein: CASSRQSVPYEQYF. The CDR3 DNA sequence: TGTGCCAGCAGCCGCCAGAGCGTCCCCTACGAGCAGTACTTC.

The chain has TRBV9 and TRBJ2-1; TRBD2 matches at 7 bases. The CDR3 loop spans 15 amino acids. V gave up 4 bases and J gave up 8 bases; unmatched junction bases: 12. CDR1 and CDR2 from the germline V gene are SGDLS and YYNGEE. CDR3 region: CASSLAAGENHEQFF. The CDR3 bases are TGTGCCAGCAGCCTGGCTGCGGGAGAGAACCATGAGCAGTTCTTC.

V and J are TRBV11-2 and TRBJ2-5; 7 nucleotides line up with TRBD1. V lost 4 bases to trimming and J lost 5 bases; unmatched junction nucleotides: 4. This CDR3 region has 13 residues. Germline values: CDR1 SGHAT, CDR2 FQNNGV. CDR3 sequence reads: CASSSVRGETQYF. CDR3 DNA sequence: TGTGCCAGCAGCTCCGTCAGGGGGGAGACCCAGTACTTC.